A selection of T cell receptor beta chains follows, all from one sample in a study of T cells in Graves' hyperthyroidism and ophthalmopathy. One entry per CDR3 protein results from TCRdb running MiXCR on the multiplex PCR reads. The table lists 240,000 or so distinct CDR3 sequences, about a sixth of them singletons. The sample comprised blood. The receptors derive from a woman younger than 30 with Graves' ophthalmopathy. Both conserved end residues are part of each CDR3. The D gene is left open where the match is weak. For some rows the clone size is stated as once, few or many, or as a class when expanded; others skip it.

16	TRBJ2-3	TRBV20-1	TRBD2	many	CSARDPRTSGADTQYF	TGCAGTGCTAGAGATCCTCGGACCAGCGGGGCAGATACGCAGTATTTT
12	TRBJ1-1	TRBV20-1	NA	many	CSATRVVTEAFF	TGCAGTGCTACCAGGGTTGTCACTGAAGCTTTCTTT
18	TRBJ2-2	TRBV20-1	TRBD2	NA	CSASDGLAGGPYTGELFF	TGCAGTGCTAGTGACGGACTAGCGGGAGGGCCGTACACCGGGGAGCTGTTTTTT
12	TRBJ1-4	TRBV15	NA	many	CATSRDRAKLFF	TGTGCCACCAGCAGAGATAGGGCTAAACTGTTTTTT
16	TRBJ1-1	TRBV11-3	TRBD1	NA	CASSLPPGQGVSAAFF	TGTGCCAGCAGCTTACCGCCGGGACAGGGGGTCTCTGCAGCTTTCTTT
12	TRBJ2-5	TRBV20-1	NA	many	CSPKAPGETQYF	TGCAGTCCCAAAGCCCCCGGCGAGACCCAGTACTTC
15	TRBJ2-3	TRBV7-3	NA	NA	CASSLNPVSTDTQYF	TGTGCCAGCAGCTTAAATCCGGTTAGCACAGATACGCAGTATTTT
12	TRBJ1-2	TRBV6-4	NA	many	CASSEGAGGYTF	TGTGCCAGCAGTGAAGGGGCGGGTGGCTACACCTTC
18	TRBJ2-2	TRBV7-3	TRBD2	few	CASSLTSAGGPYTGELFF	TGTGCCAGCAGCTTAACGTCGGCGGGGGGGCCGTACACCGGGGAGCTGTTTTTT
14	TRBJ1-2	TRBV6-1	NA	many	CASGESRFNYGYTF	TGTGCCAGCGGAGAGTCGAGGTTTAACTATGGCTACACCTTC
15	TRBJ1-6	TRBV7-8	TRBD1	many	CASSYSGTGYSPLHF	TGTGCCAGCAGTTATTCCGGGACAGGGTATTCACCCCTCCACTTT
15	TRBJ2-7	TRBV7-9	NA	NA	CASSARDTKSYEQYF	TGTGCCAGCAGCGCCCGGGACACTAAATCCTACGAGCAGTACTTC
13	TRBJ1-3	TRBV11-2	NA	many	CASSLAQLDTIYF	TGTGCCAGCAGCTTAGCCCAGCTCGACACCATATATTTT
12	TRBJ2-2	TRBV2	NA	NA	CASSSAPGELFF	TGTGCCAGCAGTTCAGCCCCCGGGGAGCTGTTTTTT
13	TRBJ2-7	TRBV6-2/TRBV6-3	NA	many	CASSYPGSYEQYF	TGTGCCAGCAGTTATCCGGGTTCCTACGAGCAGTACTTC
13	TRBJ1-3	TRBV6-1	NA	many	CASRGEAGNTIYF	TGTGCCAGCAGAGGGGAAGCTGGAAACACCATATATTTT
11	TRBJ2-1	TRBV5-5	NA	many	CASSLRHEQFF	TGTGCCAGCAGCTTGCGTCATGAGCAGTTCTTC
15	TRBJ2-1	TRBV24-1	TRBD1	many	CATSDYGQGYNEQFF	TGTGCCACCAGTGACTACGGACAGGGGTACAATGAGCAGTTCTTC
15	TRBJ2-3	TRBV20-1	TRBD2	NA	CSARGLAGFLDTQYF	TGCAGTGCTAGGGGACTAGCGGGATTCTTAGATACGCAGTATTTT
16	TRBJ2-1	TRBV7-8	TRBD2	many	CASSLVWASGANEQFF	TGTGCCAGCAGCTTAGTTTGGGCTAGCGGGGCCAATGAGCAGTTCTTC
15	TRBJ1-2	TRBV27	NA	NA	CASSNFMKSNYGYTF	TGTGCCAGCAGTAACTTTATGAAATCCAACTATGGCTACACCTTC
14	TRBJ1-1	TRBV5-1	NA	many	CASSPDSLNTEAFF	TGCGCCAGCAGCCCGGACAGTTTGAACACTGAAGCTTTCTTT
15	TRBJ2-5	TRBV9	TRBD2	many	CASSVRAGAGETQYF	TGTGCCAGCAGCGTCCGAGCGGGGGCCGGAGAGACCCAGTACTTC
18	TRBJ2-3	TRBV29-1	TRBD2	few	CSVSYPGTSGSTADTQYF	TGCAGCGTCTCCTACCCCGGGACTAGCGGGAGTACTGCAGATACGCAGTATTTT
16	TRBJ1-1	TRBV3-1	TRBD1	many	CASSQDRRDRNTEAFF	TGTGCCAGCAGCCAAGACCGGCGGGACAGGAACACTGAAGCTTTCTTT
15	TRBJ2-1	TRBV6-1	TRBD2	many	CASRLGTSGYNEQFF	TGTGCCAGCAGGCTCGGGACTAGCGGATACAATGAGCAGTTCTTC
16	TRBJ2-2	TRBV24-1	NA	many	CATSDDTLLNTGELFF	TGTGCCACCAGTGATGACACTTTACTGAACACCGGGGAGCTGTTTTTT
16	TRBJ2-1	TRBV7-9	NA	many	CASSLGAFSSYNEQFF	TGTGCCAGCAGCTTAGGAGCGTTTAGCTCCTACAATGAGCAGTTCTTC
16	TRBJ2-5	TRBV28	NA	many	CASSLRLAGYQETQYF	TGTGCCAGCAGTTTAAGATTGGCAGGCTACCAAGAGACCCAGTACTTC
19	TRBJ1-5	TRBV28	NA	many	CASRYQEFRGSNSNQPQHF	TGTGCCAGCAGATACCAAGAGTTTAGGGGGTCTAATAGCAATCAGCCCCAGCATTTT
17	TRBJ2-3	TRBV24-1	TRBD2	many	CATSDFVAGGPGDTQYF	TGTGCCACCAGTGATTTCGTAGCGGGGGGGCCCGGAGATACGCAGTATTTT
15	TRBJ1-1	TRBV7-9	NA	NA	CASSLSGLSGTEAFF	TGTGCCAGCAGCTTATCTGGCCTCTCGGGGACTGAAGCTTTCTTT
14	TRBJ1-1	TRBV6-5	NA	many	CASSYSQENTEAFF	TGTGCCAGCAGTTACTCTCAGGAGAACACTGAAGCTTTCTTT
15	TRBJ2-2	TRBV20-1	NA	many	CSAKLPPPNTGELFF	TGCAGTGCCAAGCTACCTCCTCCGAACACCGGGGAGCTGTTTTTT
15	TRBJ2-7	TRBV7-2	TRBD2	many	CASSYGLAVSYEQYF	TGTGCCAGCAGCTACGGACTAGCGGTATCCTACGAGCAGTACTTC
14	TRBJ1-2	TRBV6-1	TRBD1	many	CASRGDSSYHGYTF	TGTGCCAGCAGGGGGGACAGCTCTTATCATGGCTACACCTTC
14	TRBJ2-5	TRBV4-1	NA	many	CASSQDWGRGTQYF	TGCGCCAGCAGCCAAGATTGGGGACGTGGGACCCAGTACTTC
15	TRBJ2-5	TRBV5-8	NA	many	CASSFVGTAQETQYF	TGTGCCAGCAGCTTCGTCGGAACAGCTCAAGAGACCCAGTACTTC
12	TRBJ1-1	TRBV10-3	NA	many	CAISESAGQAFF	TGTGCCATCAGTGAGTCCGCAGGGCAAGCTTTCTTT
16	TRBJ1-5	TRBV12-3/TRBV12-4	NA	once	CASSPARRYPNQPQHF	TGTGCCAGCAGCCCCGCTAGGAGGTACCCCAATCAGCCCCAGCATTTT
14	TRBJ1-5	TRBV28	TRBD1	many	CASSLQDRGQPQHF	TGTGCCAGCAGCTTACAGGACAGGGGGCAGCCCCAGCATTTT
15	TRBJ1-6	TRBV6-1	NA	many	CASTFGEGENSPLHF	TGTGCCAGCACCTTCGGGGAGGGGGAAAATTCACCCCTCCACTTT
13	TRBJ2-1	TRBV4-1	NA	many	CASSQDFLNEQFF	TGCGCCAGCAGCCAAGATTTCCTCAATGAGCAGTTCTTC
16	TRBJ1-2	TRBV27	NA	many	CASSLKAGISNYGYTF	TGTGCCAGCAGTTTAAAGGCGGGAATATCTAACTATGGCTACACCTTC
16	TRBJ1-3	TRBV6-2/TRBV6-3	NA	NA	CASTRRGTWSGDTIYF	TGTGCCAGCACCAGAAGGGGTACCTGGAGCGGAGACACCATATATTTT
13	TRBJ1-2	TRBV5-6	NA	many	CASSLGENYGYTF	TGTGCCAGCAGCTTGGGGGAGAACTATGGCTACACCTTC
14	TRBJ2-7	TRBV6-2/TRBV6-3	NA	many	CASTSFGHPYEQYF	TGTGCCAGCACCTCCTTCGGCCATCCCTACGAGCAGTACTTC
12	TRBJ1-1	TRBV6-1	TRBD1	many	CASYNQGVPAFF	TGTGCCAGCTACAACCAGGGGGTGCCGGCTTTCTTT
15	TRBJ1-1	TRBV9	NA	many	CASSVEADMNTEAFF	TGTGCCAGCAGCGTAGAGGCAGATATGAACACTGAAGCTTTCTTT
14	TRBJ1-6	TRBV6-1	NA	many	CASRGTLGGSPLHF	TGTGCCAGCAGGGGGACACTGGGAGGTTCACCCCTCCACTTT
18	TRBJ2-2	TRBV9	NA	NA	CASSLDLGHLTNTGELFF	TGTGCCAGCAGCTTGGACTTGGGACACCTAACGAACACCGGGGAGCTGTTTTTT
13	TRBJ1-1	TRBV27	NA	few	CASSPFGGTEAFF	TGTGCCAGCAGTCCATTTGGCGGCACTGAAGCTTTCTTT